Sequencing of this T cell receptor beta chain was carried out in a study of OX40 agonist ivuxolimab in advanced cancers. About the study: The study gave patients intravenous ivuxolimab at 0.01 to 10 mg/kg every 2 weeks. A diagnosis of hepatocellular carcinoma, melanoma, renal cell or head and neck cancer was present in dose-escalation patients.

V lost 5 bases to trimming and J lost 6 bases, with 19 bases between them. The CDR3 totals 15 residues. The germline CDR1 and CDR2 sequences are SGHTA and FQGTGA. Study findings and constraints: Some patients without response likewise showed low normalized clonal expansion.

Comment on this clone: What it recognizes is unknown.

Assay: immunoSEQ multiplex PCR; the TCRdb copy retains only in-frame clones and omits some. This table holds some 76,000 clones, around four fifths found once. This TCR was sampled from an adult with an advanced solid tumor such as melanoma, head and neck, liver or kidney cancer. Sample: CD4+ or CD8+ T cells sorted from blood, taken in a trial of the OX40 agonist ivuxolimab. This chain links TRBV7-3 with TRBJ1-2; D is perhaps TRBD1 (5 bases). CDR3 bases: TGTGCCAGCAGCAAGTCTGGGGCTCGGGCGGATGGCTACACCTTC. It yields the protein CASSKSGARADGYTF.